Presented here are 26 T cell receptor beta chains from one specimen sequenced in a study of T cell responses to AZD1222 COVID-19 vaccine. Assay: immunoSEQ multiplex PCR; the TCRdb copy retains only in-frame clones and omits some. The table has over 100,000 clones, roughly nine tenths seen once. The source was peripheral blood, collected on day 0 of AZD1222 vaccination. These receptor sequences come from an adult in good health.

This clone was detected only once. CDR3 nucleotides: TGTGCCAGCAGTGAAGTTAGGGGCAGGGGTATTTCACCCCTCCACTTT. Amino acids: CASSEVRGRGISPLHF. The rearrangement links TRBV6-1 to TRBJ1-6, with D possibly TRBD1 on 6 matching bases. V was shortened by 1 base and J by 9 bases, with 16 bases between the two germline ends. Germline CDR1 reads MNHNS; CDR2 reads SASEGT. This CDR3 comprises 16 residues.

The CDR3 DNA follows: TGCGCCACCTCGTTTTCCGAGGGCACTGAAGCTTTCTTT. This codes for CATSFSEGTEAFF. The genes are TRBV5-1 and TRBJ1-1, with D hard to call. Per the germline V gene, CDR1 is SGHRS and CDR2 is YFSETQ. The CDR3 loop spans 13 amino acids. The ends were cut back, 9 bases at V and 4 bases at J, with 16 bases in the middle. Full variable domain (outside the CDR3, taken from reference TRBV5-1 and TRBJ1-1): KAGVTQTPRYLIKTRGQQVTLSCSPISGHRSVSWYQQTPGQGLQFLFEYFSETQRNKGNFPGRFSGRQFSNSRSEMNVSTLELGDSALYLCATSFSEGTEAFFGQGTRLTVV.

This chain joins TRBV2 and TRBJ2-1; TRBD2 is a possible D gene (6 bases). V lost 6 bases to trimming and J lost 4 bases, with 7 bases between them. CDR3 size: 12 residues. CDR1 is SNHLY and CDR2 is FYNNEI in the germline V gene. CDR3 residues: CASREGYNEQFF. The CDR3 nucleotides are TGTGCCAGCAGGGAGGGGTACAATGAGCAGTTCTTC.

This clone came up once. V usage is TRBV11-1 and J usage is TRBJ2-7; the match to TRBD1 covers 7 bases. CDR3 length: 13 residues. Germline CDR1 is SGHAT and CDR2 is FQDESV (reference sequence). The trim removed 5 bases at V and 3 bases at J, leaving 4 bases unmatched. DNA of the CDR3: TGTGCCAGCAGCCTACAGGGGCTCTACGAGCAGTACGTC. This encodes CASSLQGLYEQYV.

The chain couples TRBV7-2 to TRBJ2-1, with D hard to call. V gave up 2 bases and J gave up 4 bases, with 12 bases separating them. Germline V gene sequence: CDR1 SGHTA, CDR2 FQGNSA. The CDR3 totals 15 residues. The CDR3 DNA is TGTGCCAGCAGCTTAATTACAGCGATATACAATGAGCAGTTCTTC. Protein product: CASSLITAIYNEQFF.

This clone has only one observation. The chain has TRBV5-1 and TRBJ2-1; TRBD2 is a possible D gene (6 bases). V was trimmed by 3 bases and J by 8 bases, leaving 21 bases between them. The CDR3 has 16 residues. Germline V lookup: CDR1 SGHRS, CDR2 YFSETQ. The DNA for the CDR3 is TGCGCCAGCAGCTCGTTTTGGGACTCGATGGGGGATGAGCAGTTCTTC. It codes for CASSSFWDSMGDEQFF.

V gene TRBV6-5 combines with J gene TRBJ1-4; weak D call: TRBD1 (5 bases). V lost 6 bases to trimming and J lost 8 bases, with 16 bases between them. CDR3 size: 14 residues. The germline V gene has CDR1 MNHEY and CDR2 SVGAGI. CDR3 DNA: TGTGCCAGCAGCCAGGAGGGGAAGAGAGAAAAACTGTTTTTT. It yields the protein CASSQEGKREKLFF.

The chain employs TRBV6-5 and TRBJ2-3; 7 bases match TRBD1. CDR3 size: 14 residues. The V and J ends lost 6 bases and 3 bases, in that order; junction bases with no gene match: 6. Germline V lookup: CDR1 MNHEY, CDR2 SVGAGI. CDR3 sequence (DNA): TGTGCCAGCAGAAAGGACAGGTCTACAGATACGCAGTATTTT. Protein product: CASRKDRSTDTQYF.

The chain joins TRBV2 to TRBJ1-3; a weak D match, TRBD1 (6 bases). The CDR3 length is 15 residues. Per the germline V gene, CDR1 is SNHLY and CDR2 is FYNNEI. V dropped 6 bases and J dropped 0 bases, with 12 bases sitting between them. This chain's CDR3 is CASSADSSSGNTIYF. The CDR3 nucleotides are TGTGCCAGCAGCGCGGACAGCAGCTCTGGAAACACCATATATTTT.

The V gene is TRBV6-2 or TRBV6-3, the J gene TRBJ2-1; D not certain. The CDR3 runs to 16 residues. Germline V gene data show CDR1 as MNHEY and CDR2 as SVGEGT. Between the trimmed V and J ends, which lost 2 bases and 0 bases, there was a span of 11 bases. The CDR3 region is CASSYRAVGSYNEQFF. For the CDR3, the DNA is TGTGCCAGCAGTTACAGGGCGGTAGGCTCCTACAATGAGCAGTTCTTC.

The gene calls are TRBV3-1 (or the pseudogene TRBV3-2) and TRBJ2-3, with unresolved D. Looked up from germline, CDR1 is LGHDT and CDR2 is YNNKEL (reference sequence). This CDR3 is built from 11 residues. V shed 8 bases and J shed 9 bases, with 12 bases lying between them. CDR3 bases: TGTGCCAGCTCTGCCAAGCCCACGCAGTATTTT. It codes for CASSAKPTQYF.

CDR3 protein: CASSESDRGNQPQHF. CDR3 nucleotide sequence: TGCGCCAGCAGTGAGTCTGACAGGGGCAATCAGCCCCAGCATTTT. The chain has TRBV10-2 and TRBJ1-5, with 7 bases that match TRBD1. The CDR3 spans 15 residues. With 0 bases clipped from V and 2 bases from J, the junction kept 1 base outside the gene matches. The germline gives CDR1 WSHSY, CDR2 SAAADI.

The rearrangement links TRBV5-1 to TRBJ2-2; 9 bases line up with TRBD1. The ends lost 4 bases at V and 0 bases at J; junction bases unmatched: 13. The CDR3 has 19 amino acids. The germline CDR1 and CDR2 sequences are SGHRS and YFSETQ. The CDR3 is CASSLISGQGFANTGELFF. As DNA, the CDR3 is TGCGCCAGCAGCCTAATTTCGGGACAGGGTTTCGCGAACACCGGGGAGCTGTTTTTT.

The CDR3, as DNA: TGTGCCAGCAACCTAGCGGGGGCTAGCACAGATACGCAGTATTTT. It specifies CASNLAGASTDTQYF. The chain carries TRBV6-5 and TRBJ2-3; 10 positions match TRBD2. CDR1 is MNHEY and CDR2 is SVGAGI in the germline V gene. With 7 bases clipped from V and 0 bases from J, the junction kept 4 bases outside the gene matches. This CDR3 is built from 15 residues.

The V gene is TRBV5-1, the J gene TRBJ1-1; D possibly corresponds to TRBD1 (5 bases). Trimming shortened V by 4 bases and J by 0 bases, and 10 bases separated the two germline ends. The CDR3 totals 14 residues. Germline assignment: CDR1 SGHRS and CDR2 YFSETQ. The CDR3 reads CASSRGPLNTEAFF. In DNA form, the CDR3 reads TGCGCCAGCAGCCGGGGACCGCTGAACACTGAAGCTTTCTTT.

V is TRBV10-3 and J is TRBJ1-2; D ambiguous. The CDR3 loop spans 14 amino acids. V was shortened by 0 bases and J by 7 bases, with 12 bases between the two germline ends. CDR1 is ENHRY and CDR2 is SYGVKD in the germline V gene. The chain's CDR3 is CAISESEGSSGYTF. CDR3 nucleotide sequence: TGTGCCATCAGTGAGTCAGAGGGTTCGAGTGGCTACACCTTC.

This clone was found once. The J gene is TRBJ1-5, the V gene TRBV2; a possible D gene is TRBD1 (6 bases). Trimming left V 1 base short and J 9 bases short, with 16 bases between. The CDR3 runs 15 residues. Per germline, CDR1 SNHLY and CDR2 FYNNEI. The CDR3 DNA sequence: TGTGCCAGCAGTGAAGGGACAGCGGCAAGGGGGCCCCAGCATTTT. Translation gives CASSEGTAARGPQHF. Together with reference TRBV2 and TRBJ1-5, the CDR3 gives the full variable domain: EPEVTQTPSHQVTQMGQEVILRCVPISNHLYFYWYRQILGQKVEFLVSFYNNEISEKSEIFDDQFSVERPDGSNFTLKIRSTKLEDSAMYFCASSEGTAARGPQHFGDGTRLSIL.

This clone was detected a few times. This sequence joins TRBV27 and TRBJ2-1, with 13 bases identical to TRBD2. This CDR3 comprises 15 residues. J lost 7 bases, V lost 8 bases, and 8 bases had no gene match. The germline CDR1 and CDR2 sequences are MNHEY and SMNVEV (reference sequence). The CDR3 DNA sequence: TGTGCCAGCGCTGGGACTAGCGGGATTTGGAATGAGCAGTTCTTC. Encoded protein: CASAGTSGIWNEQFF.

CDR3 loop: CASSFSETGELFF. CDR3 coding DNA: TGTGCCAGCAGCTTCAGTGAGACCGGGGAGCTGTTTTTT. The chain has TRBV5-4 and TRBJ2-2; D not resolved. Between the trimmed V and J ends, which lost 2 bases and 5 bases, there was a span of 7 bases. The germline V gene encodes CDR1 SGHNT and CDR2 YYREEE (reference sequence). The CDR3 loop spans 13 amino acids.

This chain uses TRBV19 with TRBJ2-5; TRBD2 matches 15 bases. Germline CDR1 is LNHDA and CDR2 is SQIVND (reference sequence). V was pared by 6 bases and J by 5 bases, with 13 bases of the junction left unmatched. This CDR3 is 18 amino acids long. CDR3 nucleotides: TGTGCCAGTAGATCCCTAGGGGGACTAGCGGGAGGTGGGGAGACCCAGTACTTC. The encoded protein is CASRSLGGLAGGGETQYF.

This clone was found once. The chain is built from TRBV4-1 and TRBJ1-4; 8 bases align to TRBD1. V lost 0 bases to trimming and J lost 8 bases; unmatched junction nucleotides: 5. The length of the CDR3 is 15 residues. The V gene's germline CDR1 is MGHRA and CDR2 YSYEKL. CDR3 nucleotides: TGCGCCAGCAGCCAAGATTGGACAGGGCGGGAAAAACTGTTTTTT. Protein product: CASSQDWTGREKLFF.

The chain has TRBV7-9 and TRBJ2-1; TRBD1 agrees at 8 bases. Germline assignment: CDR1 SEHNR and CDR2 FQNEAQ (reference sequence). CDR3 length equals 14 residues. Trimming cost V 7 bases and J 7 bases; bases outside gene matches: 9. Here the CDR3 DNA reads TGTGCCAGCACCGACAGGGGTCCTGGGAATGAGCAGTTCTTC. Its protein is CASTDRGPGNEQFF.

This rearrangement joins TRBV30 to TRBJ1-4; 10 bases line up with TRBD1. The CDR3 runs 15 residues. V was pared by 1 base and J by 6 bases, with 5 bases of the junction left unmatched. Germline V gives CDR1 GTSNPN, CDR2 SVGIG (reference sequence). The CDR3 DNA is TGTGCCTGGAGTGCGACCGGGACAGGGGATGAAAAACTGTTTTTT. This sequence encodes CAWSATGTGDEKLFF.

This chain links TRBV7-9 with TRBJ1-1; D call uncertain. The V and J ends lost 0 bases and 4 bases respectively, with 6 bases between them. The CDR3 is made up of 13 amino acids. Germline assignment: CDR1 SEHNR and CDR2 FQNEAQ (reference sequence). The CDR3 loop is CASSLALGTEAFF. CDR3 DNA sequence: TGTGCCAGCAGCTTAGCTCTGGGCACTGAAGCTTTCTTT.

The chain couples TRBV5-4 to TRBJ1-2; D remains ambiguous. Germline assignment: CDR1 SGHNT and CDR2 YYREEE (reference sequence). V was trimmed by 5 bases and J by 4 bases, leaving 15 bases between them. This CDR3 comprises 14 residues. CDR3 region: CASRLRGSPYGYTF. The DNA of the CDR3 is TGTGCCAGCAGGCTCAGAGGCAGCCCCTATGGCTACACCTTC.

This sequence joins TRBV18 and TRBJ1-3; perhaps TRBD1 as D (5 bases). This CDR3 region has 16 residues. The V end lost 3 bases, the J end lost 0 bases, and 12 bases lay between the germline ends. Germline lookup yields CDR1 KGHSH and CDR2 LQKENI. CDR3 in DNA: TGTGCCAGCTCACCCCGCGACAGCAGCTCTGGAAACACCATATATTTT. It specifies CASSPRDSSSGNTIYF.